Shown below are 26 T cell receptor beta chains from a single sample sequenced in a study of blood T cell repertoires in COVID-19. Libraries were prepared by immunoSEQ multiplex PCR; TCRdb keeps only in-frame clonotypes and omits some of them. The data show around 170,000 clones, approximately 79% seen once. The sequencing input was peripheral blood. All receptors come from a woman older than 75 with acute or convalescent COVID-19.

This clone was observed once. In DNA form, the CDR3 reads TGTGCCATCAACGGACAGGGCTCCTACGAGCAGTACTTC. Protein: CAINGQGSYEQYF. The chain recombines TRBV10-3 with TRBJ2-7; TRBD1 matches 8 bases. V shed 7 bases and J 0 bases; nucleotides not matched to a gene: 2. CDR1 ENHRY and CDR2 SYGVKD come from the germline V gene. CDR3 length: 13 amino acids.

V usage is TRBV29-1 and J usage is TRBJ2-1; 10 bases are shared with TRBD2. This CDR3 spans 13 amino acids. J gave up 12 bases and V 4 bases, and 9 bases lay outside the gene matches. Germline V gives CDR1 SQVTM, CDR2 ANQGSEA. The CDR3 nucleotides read TGCAGCGTTGCCGCTAGCGGGAGAGGTTGGCAGTTCTTC. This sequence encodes CSVAASGRGWQFF.

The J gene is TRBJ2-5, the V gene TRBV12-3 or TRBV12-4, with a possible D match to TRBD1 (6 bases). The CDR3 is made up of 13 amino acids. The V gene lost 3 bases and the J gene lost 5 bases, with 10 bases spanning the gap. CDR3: CASSFGGGETQYF. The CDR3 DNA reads TGTGCCAGCAGTTTTGGGGGCGGGGAGACCCAGTACTTC.

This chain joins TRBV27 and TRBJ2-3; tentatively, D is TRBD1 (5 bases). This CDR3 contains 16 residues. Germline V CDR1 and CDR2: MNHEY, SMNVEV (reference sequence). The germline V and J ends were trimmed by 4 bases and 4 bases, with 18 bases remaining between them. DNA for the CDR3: TGTGCCAGCAGTTCCCTGGGGCTCGATAGGGCAGATACGCAGTATTTT. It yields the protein CASSSLGLDRADTQYF.

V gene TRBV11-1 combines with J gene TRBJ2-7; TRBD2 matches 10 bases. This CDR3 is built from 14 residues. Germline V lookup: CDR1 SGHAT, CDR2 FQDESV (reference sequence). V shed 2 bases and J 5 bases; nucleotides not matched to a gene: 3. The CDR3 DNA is TGTGCCAGCAGCTTAAGCGGGAGGGAAAACGAGCAGTACTTC. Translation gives CASSLSGRENEQYF.

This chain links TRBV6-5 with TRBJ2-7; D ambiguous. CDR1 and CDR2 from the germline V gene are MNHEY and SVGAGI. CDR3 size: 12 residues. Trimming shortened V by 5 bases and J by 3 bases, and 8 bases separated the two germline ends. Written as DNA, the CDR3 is TGTGCCAGCAGTCCCCCCCTCTACGAGCAGTACTTC. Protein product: CASSPPLYEQYF.

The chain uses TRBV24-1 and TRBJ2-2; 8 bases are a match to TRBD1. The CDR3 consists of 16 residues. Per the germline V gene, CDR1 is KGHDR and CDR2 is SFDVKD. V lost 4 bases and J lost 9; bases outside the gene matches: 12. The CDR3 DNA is TGTGCCACCAGTGACTCCGGGACAGGACTTGTCCGGGAGCTGTTTTTT. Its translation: CATSDSGTGLVRELFF.

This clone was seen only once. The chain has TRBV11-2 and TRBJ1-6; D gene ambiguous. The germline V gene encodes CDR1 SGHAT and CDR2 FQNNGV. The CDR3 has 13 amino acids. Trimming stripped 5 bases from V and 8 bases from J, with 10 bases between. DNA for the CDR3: TGTGCCAGCAGCCCACGACTCGATTCACCCCTCCACTTT. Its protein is CASSPRLDSPLHF.

The CDR3 nucleotides read TGTGCCAGCAGCCGGACTTCGCTCGGGGGGGAGCTGTTTTTT. Translation gives CASSRTSLGGELFF. The chain joins TRBV3-1 (or the pseudogene TRBV3-2) to TRBJ2-2; D perhaps matches TRBD2 (5 bases). The V gene's germline CDR1 is LGHDT and CDR2 YNNKEL (reference sequence). CDR3 length equals 14 residues. The ends were cut back, 4 bases at V and 8 bases at J, with 14 bases in the middle.

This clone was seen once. The CDR3 sequence is CSAQQPEAFF. DNA of the CDR3: TGCAGTGCCCAACAGCCTGAAGCTTTCTTT. This chain connects TRBV20-1 to TRBJ1-1, with D hard to call. The CDR3 runs 10 residues. Germline CDR1 DFQATT, CDR2 SNEGSKA (reference sequence). Trimming stripped 6 bases from V and 6 bases from J, with 8 bases between.

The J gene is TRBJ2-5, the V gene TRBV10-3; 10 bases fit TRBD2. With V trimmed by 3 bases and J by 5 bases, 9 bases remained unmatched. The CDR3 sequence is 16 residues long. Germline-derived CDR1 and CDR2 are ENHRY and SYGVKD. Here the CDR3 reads CAISDYTSGNGETQYF. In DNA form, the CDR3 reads TGTGCCATCAGTGACTACACTAGCGGGAATGGGGAGACCCAGTACTTC.

This CDR3 reads CASSQGSGERFTEAFF. The CDR3 DNA reads TGCGCCAGCAGCCAAGGATCAGGGGAGAGATTCACTGAAGCTTTCTTT. The chain couples TRBV4-1 to TRBJ1-1; D possibly corresponds to TRBD1 (6 bases). The V end lost 1 base, the J end lost 4 bases, and 16 bases lay between the germline ends. CDR1 and CDR2 (germline): MGHRA, YSYEKL. The CDR3 spans 16 residues.

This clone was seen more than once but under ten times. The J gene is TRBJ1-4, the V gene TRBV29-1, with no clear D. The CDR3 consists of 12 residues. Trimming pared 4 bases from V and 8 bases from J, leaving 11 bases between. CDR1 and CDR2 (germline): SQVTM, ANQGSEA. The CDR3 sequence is CSVVSGSEKLFF. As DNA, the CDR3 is TGCAGCGTTGTTTCGGGAAGCGAAAAACTGTTTTTT.

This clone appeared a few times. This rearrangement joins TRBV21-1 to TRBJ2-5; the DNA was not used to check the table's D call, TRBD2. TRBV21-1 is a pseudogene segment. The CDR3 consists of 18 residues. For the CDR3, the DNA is TGTGCCAGCAGCGCGGACCTACGGACTAGCGAATTACAAGAGACCCAGTACTTC. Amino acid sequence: CASSADLRTSELQETQYF.

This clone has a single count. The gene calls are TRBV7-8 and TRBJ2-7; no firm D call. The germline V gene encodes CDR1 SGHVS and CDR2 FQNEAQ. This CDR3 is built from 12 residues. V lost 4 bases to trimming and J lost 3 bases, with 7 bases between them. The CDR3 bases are TGTGCCAGCAGCTCTATAAGCTACGAGCAGTACTTC. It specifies CASSSISYEQYF.

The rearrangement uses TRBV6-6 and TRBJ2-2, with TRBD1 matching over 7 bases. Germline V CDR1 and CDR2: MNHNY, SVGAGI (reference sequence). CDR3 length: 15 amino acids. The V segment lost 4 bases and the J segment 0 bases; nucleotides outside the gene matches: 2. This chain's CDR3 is CASSSQGANTGELFF. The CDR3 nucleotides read TGTGCCAGCAGTTCCCAGGGGGCGAACACCGGGGAGCTGTTTTTT.

For the CDR3, the DNA is TGTGCCAGCAGCGTAGACCTACGGGGGGGATACGAGCAGTACTTC. Translated: CASSVDLRGGYEQYF. The chain recombines TRBV7-2 with TRBJ2-7; the match to TRBD2 covers 8 bases. CDR1 is SGHTA and CDR2 is FQGNSA in the germline V gene. J gave up 4 bases and V 5 bases, and 10 bases lay outside the gene matches. The CDR3 contains 15 residues.

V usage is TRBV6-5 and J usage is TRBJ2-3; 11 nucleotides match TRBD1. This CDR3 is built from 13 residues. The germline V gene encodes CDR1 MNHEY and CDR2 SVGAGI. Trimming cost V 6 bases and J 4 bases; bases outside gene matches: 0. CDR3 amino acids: CASRGQGADTQYF. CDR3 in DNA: TGTGCCAGCAGGGGACAGGGGGCAGATACGCAGTATTTT.

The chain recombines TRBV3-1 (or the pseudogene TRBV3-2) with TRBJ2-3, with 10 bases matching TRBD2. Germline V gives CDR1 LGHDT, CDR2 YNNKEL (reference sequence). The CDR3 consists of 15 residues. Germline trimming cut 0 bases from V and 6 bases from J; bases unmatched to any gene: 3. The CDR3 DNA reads TGTGCCAGCAGCCAAGAAGCGGGAGGGGGGGATACGCAGTATTTT. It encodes CASSQEAGGGDTQYF.

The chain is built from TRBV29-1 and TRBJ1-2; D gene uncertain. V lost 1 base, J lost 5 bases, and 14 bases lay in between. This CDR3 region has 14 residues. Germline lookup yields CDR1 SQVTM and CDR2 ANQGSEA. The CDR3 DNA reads TGCAGCGTTGAAGGGGCAGGCGTTAATTATGGCTACACCTTC. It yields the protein CSVEGAGVNYGYTF.

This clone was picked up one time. For the CDR3, the DNA is TGTGCCAGCAGCTCGACAATACTAGCGGAGACCCGAGAGACCCAGTACTTC. Translation gives CASSSTILAETRETQYF. V gene TRBV7-9 combines with J gene TRBJ2-5, with TRBD2 matching 8 bases. This CDR3 region has 17 residues. From germline, CDR1 is SEHNR and CDR2 FQNEAQ (reference sequence). The V gene end was trimmed by 4 bases and the J gene end by 4 bases; junction bases not matched to a gene: 14.

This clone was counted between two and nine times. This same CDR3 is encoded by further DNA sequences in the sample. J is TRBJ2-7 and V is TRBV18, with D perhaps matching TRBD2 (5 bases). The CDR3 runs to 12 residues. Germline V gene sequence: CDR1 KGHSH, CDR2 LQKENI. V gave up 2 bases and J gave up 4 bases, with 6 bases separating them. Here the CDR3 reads CASSPGGYEQYF. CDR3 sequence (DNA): TGTGCCAGCTCACCAGGCGGGTACGAGCAGTACTTC. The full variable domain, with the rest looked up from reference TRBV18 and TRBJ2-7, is NAGVMQNPRHLVRRRGQEARLRCSPMKGHSHVYWYRQLPEEGLKFMVYLQKENIIDESGMPKERFSAEFPKEGPSILRIQQVVRGDSAAYFCASSPGGYEQYFGPGTRLTVT.

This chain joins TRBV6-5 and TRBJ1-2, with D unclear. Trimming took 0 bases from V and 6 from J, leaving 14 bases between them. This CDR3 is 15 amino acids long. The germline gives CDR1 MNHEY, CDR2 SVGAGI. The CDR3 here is CASSYSTIRENGYTF. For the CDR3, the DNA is TGTGCCAGCAGTTACTCGACTATCCGTGAGAATGGCTACACCTTC.

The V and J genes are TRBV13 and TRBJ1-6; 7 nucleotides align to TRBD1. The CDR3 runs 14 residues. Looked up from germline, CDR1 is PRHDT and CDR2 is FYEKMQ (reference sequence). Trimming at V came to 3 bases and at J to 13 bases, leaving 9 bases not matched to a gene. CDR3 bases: TGTGCCAGCAGCTTGCGACAGGGAGAAGGGCCCCTCCACTTT. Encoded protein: CASSLRQGEGPLHF.

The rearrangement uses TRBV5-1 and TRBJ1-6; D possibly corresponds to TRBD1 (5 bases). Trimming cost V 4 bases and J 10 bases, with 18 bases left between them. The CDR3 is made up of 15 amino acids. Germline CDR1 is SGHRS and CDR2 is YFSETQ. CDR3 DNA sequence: TGCGCCAGCAGCCCCCTAGGGCAGGGATCCTCACCCCTCCACTTT. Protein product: CASSPLGQGSSPLHF.

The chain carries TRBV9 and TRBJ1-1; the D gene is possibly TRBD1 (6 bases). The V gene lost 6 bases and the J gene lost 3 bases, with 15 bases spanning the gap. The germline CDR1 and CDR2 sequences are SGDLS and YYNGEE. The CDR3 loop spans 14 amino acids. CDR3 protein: CASNPGQIDTEAFF. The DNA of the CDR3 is TGTGCCAGCAACCCCGGACAGATAGACACTGAAGCTTTCTTT.